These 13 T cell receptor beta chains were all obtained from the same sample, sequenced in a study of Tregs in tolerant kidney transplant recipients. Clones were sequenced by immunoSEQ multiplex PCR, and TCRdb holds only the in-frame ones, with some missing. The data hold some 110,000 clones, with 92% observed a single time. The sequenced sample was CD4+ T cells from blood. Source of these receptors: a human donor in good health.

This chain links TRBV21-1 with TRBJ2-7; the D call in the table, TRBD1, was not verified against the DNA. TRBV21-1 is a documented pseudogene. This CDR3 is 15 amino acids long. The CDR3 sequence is CASSRGTGGSYEQYF. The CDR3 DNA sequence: TGTGCCAGCAGCCGGGGGACAGGGGGCTCCTACGAGCAGTACTTC.

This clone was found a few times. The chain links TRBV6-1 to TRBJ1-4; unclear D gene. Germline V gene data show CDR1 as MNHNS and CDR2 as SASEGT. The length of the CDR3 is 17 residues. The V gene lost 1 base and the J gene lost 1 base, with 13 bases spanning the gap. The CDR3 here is CASSEGVGMGTNEKLFF. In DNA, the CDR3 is TGTGCCAGCAGTGAAGGGGTTGGGATGGGAACTAATGAAAAACTGTTTTTT.

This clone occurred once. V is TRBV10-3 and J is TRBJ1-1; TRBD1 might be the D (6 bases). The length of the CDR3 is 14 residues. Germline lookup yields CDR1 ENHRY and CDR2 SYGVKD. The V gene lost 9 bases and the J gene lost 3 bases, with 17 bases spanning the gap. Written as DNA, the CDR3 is TGTGCCATTAAAGGCAGGGGTTCGGACACTGAAGCTTTCTTT. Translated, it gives CAIKGRGSDTEAFF.

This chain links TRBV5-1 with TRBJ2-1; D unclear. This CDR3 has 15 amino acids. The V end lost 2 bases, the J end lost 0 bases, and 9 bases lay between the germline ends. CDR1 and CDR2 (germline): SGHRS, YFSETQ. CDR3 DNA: TGCGCCAGCAGCTTTACAGAGAGCTCCTACAATGAGCAGTTCTTC. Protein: CASSFTESSYNEQFF.

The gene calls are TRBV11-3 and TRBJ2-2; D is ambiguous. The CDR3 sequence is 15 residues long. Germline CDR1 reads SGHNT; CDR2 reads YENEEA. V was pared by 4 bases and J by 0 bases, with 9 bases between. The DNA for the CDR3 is TGTGCCAGCAGCTCCCGTACTTCGAACACCGGGGAGCTGTTTTTT. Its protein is CASSSRTSNTGELFF.

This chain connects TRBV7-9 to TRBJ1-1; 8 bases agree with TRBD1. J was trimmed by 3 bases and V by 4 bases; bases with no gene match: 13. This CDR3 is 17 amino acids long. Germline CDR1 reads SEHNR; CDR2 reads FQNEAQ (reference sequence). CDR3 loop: CASSYGQGIIRDTEAFF. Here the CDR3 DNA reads TGTGCCAGCAGCTACGGACAGGGTATAATTCGGGACACTGAAGCTTTCTTT.

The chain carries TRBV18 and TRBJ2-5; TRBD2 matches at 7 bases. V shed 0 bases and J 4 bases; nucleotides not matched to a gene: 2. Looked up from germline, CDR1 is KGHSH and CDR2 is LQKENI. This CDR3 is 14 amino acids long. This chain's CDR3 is CASSPPGTTETQYF. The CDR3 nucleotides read TGTGCCAGCTCACCACCCGGGACTACAGAGACCCAGTACTTC.

This CDR3 is CASSSRTEGEQYF. CDR3 nucleotide sequence: TGTGCCAGCAGCTCGCGGACAGAAGGCGAGCAGTACTTC. This chain uses TRBV7-9 with TRBJ2-7, with D possibly being TRBD1 (6 bases). Germline CDR1 is SEHNR and CDR2 is FQNEAQ (reference sequence). Trimming pared 4 bases from V and 6 bases from J, leaving 13 bases between. The CDR3 covers 13 residues.

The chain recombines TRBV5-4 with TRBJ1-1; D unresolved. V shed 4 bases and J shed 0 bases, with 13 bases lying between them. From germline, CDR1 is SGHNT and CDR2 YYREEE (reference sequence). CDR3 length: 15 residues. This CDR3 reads CASSPKAEMNTEAFF. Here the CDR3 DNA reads TGTGCCAGCAGCCCGAAGGCAGAGATGAACACTGAAGCTTTCTTT.

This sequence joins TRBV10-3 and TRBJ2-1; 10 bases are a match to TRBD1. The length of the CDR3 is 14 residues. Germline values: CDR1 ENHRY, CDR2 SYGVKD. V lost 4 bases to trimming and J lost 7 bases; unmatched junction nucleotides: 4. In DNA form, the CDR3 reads TGTGCCATCAGTGGACAGGGGGCTTTTAATGAGCAGTTCTTC. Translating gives CAISGQGAFNEQFF.

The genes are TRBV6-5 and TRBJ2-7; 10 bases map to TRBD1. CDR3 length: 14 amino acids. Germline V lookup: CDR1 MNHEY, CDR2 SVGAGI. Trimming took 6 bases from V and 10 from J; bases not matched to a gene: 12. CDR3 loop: CASSQDRGLQDQYF. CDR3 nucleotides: TGTGCCAGCAGCCAAGACAGGGGGCTACAGGACCAGTACTTC.

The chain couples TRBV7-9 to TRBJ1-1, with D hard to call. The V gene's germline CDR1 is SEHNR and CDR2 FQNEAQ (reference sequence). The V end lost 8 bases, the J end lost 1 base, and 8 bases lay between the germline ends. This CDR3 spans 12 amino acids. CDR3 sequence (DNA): TGTGCCAGCTCAGGCGCGAACACTGAAGCTTTCTTT. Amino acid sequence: CASSGANTEAFF.

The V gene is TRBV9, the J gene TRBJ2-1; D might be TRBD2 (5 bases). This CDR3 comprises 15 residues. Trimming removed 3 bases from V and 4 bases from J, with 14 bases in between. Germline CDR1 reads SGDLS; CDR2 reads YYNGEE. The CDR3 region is CASSAMDSSYNEQFF. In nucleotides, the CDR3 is TGTGCCAGCAGCGCCATGGACTCGTCATACAATGAGCAGTTCTTC. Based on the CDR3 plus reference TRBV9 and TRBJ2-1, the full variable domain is DSGVTQTPKHLITATGQRVTLRCSPRSGDLSVYWYQQSLDQGLQFLIQYYNGEERAKGNILERFSAQQFPDLHSELNLSSLELGDSALYFCASSAMDSSYNEQFFGPGTRLTVL.